The 30 T cell receptor beta chains presented below share a single source sample, sequenced in a study of T-cell memory formation after mild COVID-19. TCRdb itself ran the 5' RACE reads through MiXCR, one entry per CDR3 protein. The table records about 180,000 distinct CDR3 sequences, 16% of them present only once. Sequencing used PBMCs or a T cell subset sorted from them (not recorded which). The receptors stem from an adult woman who had mild COVID-19 (a few samples of this study predate the infection). Cell type and time point are not known.

The rearrangement joins TRBV12-3 or TRBV12-4 to TRBJ1-5; 11 bases map to TRBD1. V shed 1 base and J 6 bases; nucleotides not matched to a gene: 5. The CDR3 length is 16 residues. CDR3 amino acids: CASSLGGTGGSQPQHF. The CDR3 DNA reads TGTGCCAGCAGTTTAGGCGGGACAGGGGGTTCTCAGCCCCAGCATTTT.

The J gene is TRBJ2-1, the V gene TRBV24-1; a weak D match, TRBD2 (6 bases). Germline CDR1 is KGHDR and CDR2 is SFDVKD. V shed 9 bases and J shed 5 bases, with 13 bases lying between them. This CDR3 region has 13 residues. CDR3 coding DNA: TGTGCCACCCACGGGGGTCGGGACAATGAGCAGTTCTTC. Its protein product is CATHGGRDNEQFF.

V is TRBV3-1 and J is TRBJ1-5, with D hard to call. V was clipped by 5 bases and J by 5 bases, with 7 bases between them. CDR3 length equals 12 residues. Germline lookup yields CDR1 LGHDT and CDR2 YNNKEL (reference sequence). For the CDR3, the DNA is TGTGCCAGCAGCTACCCGGATCAGCCCCAGCATTTT. Amino acid sequence: CASSYPDQPQHF. Together with reference TRBV3-1 and TRBJ1-5, the CDR3 gives the full variable domain: DTAVSQTPKYLVTQMGNDKSIKCEQNLGHDTMYWYKQDSKKFLKIMFSYNNKELIINETVPNRFSPKSPDKAHLNLHINSLELGDSAVYFCASSYPDQPQHFGDGTRLSIL.

Here the CDR3 reads CASRQGRVVNEQFF. For the CDR3, the DNA is TGTGCCAGCAGACAGGGGAGAGTTGTCAATGAGCAGTTCTTC. The chain uses TRBV27 and TRBJ2-1; 7 nucleotides line up with TRBD1. The CDR3 runs 14 residues. Looked up from germline, CDR1 is MNHEY and CDR2 is SMNVEV (reference sequence). J gave up 6 bases and V 6 bases, and 8 bases lay outside the gene matches.

The chain has TRBV2 and TRBJ2-1; D ambiguous. Germline values: CDR1 SNHLY, CDR2 FYNNEI. This CDR3 spans 11 amino acids. Trimming left V 7 bases short and J 3 bases short, with 4 bases between. The CDR3 nucleotides are TGTGCCAGCACCTACTACAATGAGCAGTTCTTC. Translation: CASTYYNEQFF.

This clonotype occurred a few times. V gene TRBV9 combines with J gene TRBJ2-3, with D uncertain. Trimming cost V 0 bases and J 4 bases, with 9 bases left between them. CDR1 and CDR2 (germline): SGDLS, YYNGEE. The CDR3 is 14 amino acids. CDR3 loop: CASSVEGRADTQYF. CDR3 sequence (DNA): TGTGCCAGCAGCGTAGAAGGGCGAGCAGATACGCAGTATTTT.

This clonotype was recorded many times. CDR3 residues: CASSLDVAGGSGELFF. The CDR3 DNA reads as TGCGCCAGCAGCTTGGATGTTGCGGGGGGTTCCGGGGAGCTGTTTTTT. V and J are TRBV5-1 and TRBJ2-2; 8 bases line up with TRBD2. With V trimmed by 0 bases and J by 6 bases, 7 bases remained unmatched. The CDR3 is made up of 16 amino acids. CDR1 is SGHRS and CDR2 is YFSETQ in the germline V gene.

This clonotype was observed a handful of times. The CDR3 bases are TGTGCCAGCAGCCACGTGACTAGCGCCCCCTCCTACGAGCAGTACTTC. This codes for CASSHVTSAPSYEQYF. The chain couples TRBV3-1 to TRBJ2-7; 8 bases agree with TRBD2. CDR3 length: 16 residues. After removal of 3 bases from V and 0 bases from J, the junction contained 7 bases not matched to a gene. Per the germline V gene, CDR1 is LGHDT and CDR2 is YNNKEL (reference sequence).

This clonotype has only a few counts. The rearrangement links TRBV6-5 to TRBJ1-1; 10 bases line up with TRBD1. Germline CDR1 MNHEY, CDR2 SVGAGI. V lost 2 bases to trimming and J lost 3 bases; unmatched junction nucleotides: 6. The CDR3 runs 16 residues. In nucleotides, the CDR3 is TGTGCCAGCAGTTACGGGGGGACAGGGGCACACACTGAAGCTTTCTTT. Translation gives CASSYGGTGAHTEAFF.

This clonotype was seen a handful of times. The rearrangement links TRBV12-3 or TRBV12-4 to TRBJ1-1; D may be TRBD1 (5 bases). The CDR3 loop spans 14 amino acids. Between the trimmed V and J ends, which lost 5 bases and 3 bases, there was a span of 13 bases. The CDR3 region is CASSLSTGYTEAFF. CDR3 nucleotide sequence: TGTGCCAGCAGTCTATCCACAGGTTACACTGAAGCTTTCTTT.

The V gene is TRBV29-1, the J gene TRBJ1-1, with 10 bases fitting TRBD1. The V segment lost 4 bases and the J segment 9 bases; nucleotides outside the gene matches: 2. The CDR3 contains 11 residues. Germline CDR1 SQVTM, CDR2 ANQGSEA. The DNA for the CDR3 is TGCAGCGTTGGGGGACAGGGGCAAGCTTTCTTT. This gives the protein CSVGGQGQAFF.

This clonotype turned up a few times. The V call is TRBV7-3, the J call TRBJ1-2, with D perhaps matching TRBD1 (5 bases). In germline, CDR1 is SGHTA, CDR2 FQGTGA. The V end was cut by 2 bases, the J end by 0 bases, with 10 bases between. CDR3 length: 15 residues. CDR3 DNA: TGTGCCAGCAGCTTAGGGGGGGTCCCTAACTATGGCTACACCTTC. This encodes CASSLGGVPNYGYTF.

This clonotype was counted between two and nine times. The genes are TRBV3-1 and TRBJ2-2; no firm D call. The germline CDR1 and CDR2 sequences are LGHDT and YNNKEL (reference sequence). V dropped 1 base and J dropped 4 bases, with 4 bases sitting between them. The CDR3 contains 13 residues. This CDR3 is CASSQAFTGELFF. The CDR3 DNA reads TGTGCCAGCAGCCAAGCTTTCACCGGGGAGCTGTTTTTT. Based on the CDR3 plus reference TRBV3-1 and TRBJ2-2, the full variable domain is DTAVSQTPKYLVTQMGNDKSIKCEQNLGHDTMYWYKQDSKKFLKIMFSYNNKELIINETVPNRFSPKSPDKAHLNLHINSLELGDSAVYFCASSQAFTGELFFGEGSRLTVL.

This clonotype has ten or more counts. The genes are TRBV7-3 and TRBJ2-3; no reliable D call. This CDR3 contains 14 residues. V was pared by 2 bases and J by 1 base, with 7 bases between. Germline V gives CDR1 SGHTA, CDR2 FQGTGA. CDR3 coding DNA: TGTGCCAGCAGCTTAGTTGGAGGCACAGATACGCAGTATTTT. Translation: CASSLVGGTDTQYF.

The table lists this clonotype with many counts. The chain couples TRBV7-3 to TRBJ2-3; D gene ambiguous. This CDR3 is built from 14 residues. The V end was cut by 5 bases, the J end by 0 bases, with 9 bases between. Germline lookup yields CDR1 SGHTA and CDR2 FQGTGA. CDR3 in DNA: TGTGCCAGCAGCAAAGACTCCAGCACAGATACGCAGTATTTT. Translating it yields CASSKDSSTDTQYF.

This clonotype appeared a few times. The rearrangement uses TRBV7-9 and TRBJ2-1; 8 bases match TRBD1. This CDR3 region has 15 residues. The V gene's germline CDR1 is SEHNR and CDR2 FQNEAQ (reference sequence). Trimming removed 1 base from V and 7 bases from J; junction bases left unmatched: 6. CDR3 coding DNA: TGTGCCAGCAGCTTAGGGCAGGGGGCGAGGAATGAGCAGTTCTTC. This translates into CASSLGQGARNEQFF. The whole variable domain, filled in from reference TRBV7-9 and TRBJ2-1, reads DTGVSQNPRHKITKRGQNVTFRCDPISEHNRLYWYRQTLGQGPEFLTYFQNEAQLEKSRLLSDRFSAERPKGSFSTLEIQRTEQGDSAMYLCASSLGQGARNEQFFGPGTRLTVL.

This chain joins TRBV3-1 and TRBJ1-2, with 9 positions matching TRBD1. Germline V CDR1 and CDR2: LGHDT, YNNKEL (reference sequence). The J segment lost 8 bases and the V segment lost 5 bases, leaving 12 bases of the junction unmatched. The CDR3 sequence is 15 residues long. CDR3: CASSSLWTGVDGYTF. CDR3 sequence (DNA): TGTGCCAGCAGCTCTCTCTGGACAGGGGTAGACGGCTACACCTTC.

This clonotype was detected a few times. This chain connects TRBV6-5 to TRBJ2-1; 10 nucleotides match TRBD2. The length of the CDR3 is 14 residues. The junction had 7 bases not matched to a gene; V was cut back by 6 bases and J by 8 bases. Germline CDR1 and CDR2: MNHEY and SVGAGI. The CDR3 DNA is TGTGCCAGCAGCCCTAGCGGGGGAGGGGATGAGCAGTTCTTC. Its protein is CASSPSGGGDEQFF.

The sample holds a few counts of this clonotype. The chain is built from TRBV5-1 and TRBJ2-7, with 8 bases matching TRBD1. The CDR3 is made up of 16 amino acids. Germline values: CDR1 SGHRS, CDR2 YFSETQ. Losses at the gene ends were 3 bases for V and 3 bases for J; bases not matched to a gene: 11. The CDR3 sequence: CASSSDPGQAGYEQYF. The CDR3 coding sequence is TGCGCCAGCAGCTCCGACCCGGGACAGGCCGGCTACGAGCAGTACTTC. Combining the CDR3 with reference TRBV5-1 and TRBJ2-7 gives the whole variable domain KAGVTQTPRYLIKTRGQQVTLSCSPISGHRSVSWYQQTPGQGLQFLFEYFSETQRNKGNFPGRFSGRQFSNSRSEMNVSTLELGDSALYLCASSSDPGQAGYEQYFGPGTRLTVT.

J is TRBJ2-2 and V is TRBV7-3; TRBD2 matches 11 bases. The CDR3 runs 18 residues. Looked up from germline, CDR1 is SGHTA and CDR2 is FQGTGA. After removal of 3 bases from V and 6 bases from J, the junction contained 12 bases not matched to a gene. The CDR3 protein is CASSFCLTSGNSAGELFF. Here the CDR3 DNA reads TGTGCCAGCAGCTTCTGCCTGACTAGCGGGAATAGCGCCGGGGAGCTGTTTTTT.

The sample holds a few counts of this clonotype. The rearrangement links TRBV6-2 or TRBV6-3 to TRBJ2-1; either TRBD1 or TRBD2 may fit D (6 bases each). In germline, CDR1 is MNHEY, CDR2 SVGEGT. The CDR3 has 21 amino acids. The V end lost 2 bases, the J end lost 5 bases, and 31 bases lay between the germline ends. CDR3 amino acids: CASSYDRPLQGLGGGHNEQFF. In DNA, the CDR3 is TGTGCCAGCAGTTACGATCGCCCTCTTCAGGGGCTGGGGGGTGGCCACAATGAGCAGTTCTTC.

The genes are TRBV11-3 and TRBJ2-1, with 7 bases fitting TRBD2. Trimming at V came to 1 base and at J to 12 bases, leaving 6 bases not matched to a gene. This CDR3 is 13 amino acids long. Germline values: CDR1 SGHNT, CDR2 YENEEA. CDR3 nucleotide sequence: TGTGCCAGCAGCTTAGCGGGAGGTTTCACGCAGTTCTTC. It yields the protein CASSLAGGFTQFF.

The V call is TRBV5-1, the J call TRBJ2-5, with no clear D. This CDR3 is 15 amino acids long. Germline V gene data show CDR1 as SGHRS and CDR2 as YFSETQ. Trimming pared 0 bases from V and 3 bases from J, leaving 12 bases between. In DNA form, the CDR3 reads TGCGCCAGCAGCTTGGCCCCTCGGCCCGAAGAGACCCAGTACTTC. Translation: CASSLAPRPEETQYF.

In this sample, this clonotype turned up a few times. The gene calls are TRBV6-2 or TRBV6-3 and TRBJ2-7, with D perhaps matching TRBD2 (5 bases). The germline gives CDR1 MNHEY, CDR2 SVGEGT. The CDR3 length is 15 residues. V was clipped by 3 bases and J by 1 base, with 13 bases between them. CDR3 loop: CASSYSGSPSYEQYF. DNA of the CDR3: TGTGCCAGCAGTTATTCGGGATCCCCGTCCTACGAGCAGTACTTC.

This clonotype was seen more than once but under ten times. V gene TRBV19 combines with J gene TRBJ2-1, with D hard to call. Germline V gene data show CDR1 as LNHDA and CDR2 as SQIVND (reference sequence). V gave up 4 bases and J gave up 5 bases, with 24 bases separating them. This CDR3 spans 18 amino acids. CDR3 residues: CASSRLGPSTSGHNEQFF. The CDR3 nucleotides read TGTGCCAGTAGTAGATTAGGACCCTCGACCTCGGGCCACAATGAGCAGTTCTTC.

The rearrangement uses TRBV3-1 and TRBJ2-2, with D uncertain. The CDR3 length is 16 residues. With 4 bases removed from V and 6 bases from J, the gap between germline ends came to 18 bases. Germline CDR1 is LGHDT and CDR2 is YNNKEL (reference sequence). The CDR3 reads CASSPRRPPRSGELFF. The CDR3 bases are TGTGCCAGCAGCCCCCGCCGACCCCCGCGTTCCGGGGAGCTGTTTTTT.

This clonotype was seen a handful of times. V gene TRBV29-1 combines with J gene TRBJ1-1; D gene unclear. The CDR3 is 11 amino acids. The V and J ends lost 6 bases and 4 bases respectively, with 9 bases between them. Germline V gene lookup returns CDR1 SQVTM and CDR2 ANQGSEA. CDR3 coding DNA: TGCAGCGTCACAAGGAGCACTGAAGCTTTCTTT. It yields the protein CSVTRSTEAFF. The full variable domain, completed using reference TRBV29-1 and TRBJ1-1, is SAVISQKPSRDICQRGTSLTIQCQVDSQVTMMFWYRQQPGQSLTLIATANQGSEATYESGFVIDKFPISRPNLTFSTLTVSNMSPEDSSIYLCSVTRSTEAFFGQGTRLTVV.

This clonotype has at least ten counts. Germline and junction disagree at one end, which may indicate a read error. This chain uses TRBV2 with TRBJ1-1, with a tentative D call TRBD1 (5 bases). CDR1 and CDR2 (germline): SNHLY, FYNNEI. This CDR3 is built from 13 residues. The CDR3 region has the DNA TGTGCAAGCACCGGGGCGGAGAACACTGAAGCTTTCTTT. It codes for CASTGAENTEAFF.

The chain has TRBV24-1 and TRBJ2-3; no firm D call. Germline CDR1 KGHDR, CDR2 SFDVKD. The CDR3 runs 12 residues. The ends were cut back, 4 bases at V and 11 bases at J, with 12 bases in the middle. The CDR3 loop reads CATSDGPREQYF. The CDR3 DNA reads TGTGCCACCAGTGACGGGCCGCGAGAGCAGTATTTT.

This clonotype was observed a handful of times. The chain recombines TRBV5-8 with TRBJ2-1; no firm D call. The CDR3 loop spans 12 amino acids. The V gene lost 2 bases and the J gene lost 8 bases, with 8 bases spanning the gap. CDR1 is SGHTS and CDR2 is YDEGEE in the germline V gene. DNA for the CDR3: TGTGCCAGCAGCTTTCTGGGCGATGAGCAGTTCTTC. Its translation is CASSFLGDEQFF. The full variable domain, completed using reference TRBV5-8 and TRBJ2-1, is EAGVTQSPTHLIKTRGQQATLRCSPISGHTSVYWYQQALGLGLQFLLWYDEGEERNRGNFPPRFSGRQFPNYSSELNVNALELEDSALYLCASSFLGDEQFFGPGTRLTVL.